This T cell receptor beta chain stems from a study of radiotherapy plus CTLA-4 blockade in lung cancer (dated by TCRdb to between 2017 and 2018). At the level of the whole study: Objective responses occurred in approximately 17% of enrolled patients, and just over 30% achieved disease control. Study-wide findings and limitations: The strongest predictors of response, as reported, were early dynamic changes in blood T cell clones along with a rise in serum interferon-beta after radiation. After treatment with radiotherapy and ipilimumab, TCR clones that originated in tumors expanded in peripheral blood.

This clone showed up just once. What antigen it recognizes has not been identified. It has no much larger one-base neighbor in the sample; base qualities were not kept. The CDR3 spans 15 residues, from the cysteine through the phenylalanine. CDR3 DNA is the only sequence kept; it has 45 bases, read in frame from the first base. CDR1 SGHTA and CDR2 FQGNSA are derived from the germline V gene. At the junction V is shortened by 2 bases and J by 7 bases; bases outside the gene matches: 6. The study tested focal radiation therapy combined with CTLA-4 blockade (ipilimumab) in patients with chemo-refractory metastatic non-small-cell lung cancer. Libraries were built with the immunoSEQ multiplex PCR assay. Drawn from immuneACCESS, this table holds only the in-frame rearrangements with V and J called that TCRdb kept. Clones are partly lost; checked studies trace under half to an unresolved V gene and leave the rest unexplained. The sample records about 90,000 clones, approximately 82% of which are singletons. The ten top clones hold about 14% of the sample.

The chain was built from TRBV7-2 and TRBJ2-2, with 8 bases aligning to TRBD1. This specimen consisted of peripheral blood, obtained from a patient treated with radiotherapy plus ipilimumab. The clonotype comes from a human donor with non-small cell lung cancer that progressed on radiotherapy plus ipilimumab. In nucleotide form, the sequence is TGTGCCAGCAGCTTAAACACAGGGGGGATCGGGGAGCTGTTTTTT. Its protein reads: CASSLNTGGIGELFF.